Included here is one T cell receptor (beta chain) sequence, with context. One end of the junction is discordant with germline, which a read error may explain. This entry belongs to a study of tumor-infiltrating lymphocytes in primary liver carcinoma. Researchers drew blood RNA from unsorted whole blood and extracted germline DNA as well. The CDR3 has 14 residues. The researchers produced TCR beta cDNA from roughly 550 ng total RNA with a constant-region primer. Researchers made the TCR beta libraries by running three nested multiplex PCR rounds with slightly modified ARM-PCR. It was with TRBV1-TRBV30 forward primers and a C-beta reverse primer that the first two PCR rounds were run, at around 10 cycles each. MiXCR, run by TCRdb on the multiplex PCR reads, gives a single entry per CDR3 protein. The table has around 330,000 distinct CDR3 sequences, approximately 65% seen once; the top ten hold roughly 10%.

The sequencing sample was made of peripheral blood. The gene calls are TRBV23-1 and TRBJ2-7, with a tentative D call TRBD2 (5 bases). TRBV23-1 is assigned to the ORF class and has an uncertain function. The receptor's source is a middle-aged man with primary liver carcinoma and hepatitis B virus infection. This CDR3 reads CASSQSMTARGQYF. The CDR3 nucleotides read TGTGCCAGCAGTCAATCGATGACCGCCCGGGGGCAGTACTTC.